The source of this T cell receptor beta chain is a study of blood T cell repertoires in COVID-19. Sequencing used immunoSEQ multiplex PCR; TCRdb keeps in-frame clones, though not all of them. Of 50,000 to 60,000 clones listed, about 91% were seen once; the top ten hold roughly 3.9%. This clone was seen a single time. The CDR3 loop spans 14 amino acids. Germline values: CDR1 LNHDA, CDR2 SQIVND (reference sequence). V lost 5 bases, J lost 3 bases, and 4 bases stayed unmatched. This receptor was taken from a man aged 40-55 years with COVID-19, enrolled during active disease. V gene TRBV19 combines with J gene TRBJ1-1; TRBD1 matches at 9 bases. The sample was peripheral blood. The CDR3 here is CASSGQGWDTEAFF. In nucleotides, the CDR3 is TGTGCCAGTAGTGGACAGGGGTGGGACACTGAAGCTTTCTTT.